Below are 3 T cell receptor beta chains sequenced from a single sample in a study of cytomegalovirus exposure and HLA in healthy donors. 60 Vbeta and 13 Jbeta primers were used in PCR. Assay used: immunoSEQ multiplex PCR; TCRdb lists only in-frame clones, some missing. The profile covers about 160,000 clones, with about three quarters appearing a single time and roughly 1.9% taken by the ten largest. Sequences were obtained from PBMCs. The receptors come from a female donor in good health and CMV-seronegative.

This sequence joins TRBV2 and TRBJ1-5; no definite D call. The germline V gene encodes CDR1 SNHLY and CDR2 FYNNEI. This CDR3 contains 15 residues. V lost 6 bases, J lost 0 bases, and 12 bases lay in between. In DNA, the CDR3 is TGTGCCAGCAGATACAGCGGTTATAGCAATCAGCCCCAGCATTTT. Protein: CASRYSGYSNQPQHF. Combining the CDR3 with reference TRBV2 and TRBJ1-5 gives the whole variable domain EPEVTQTPSHQVTQMGQEVILRCVPISNHLYFYWYRQILGQKVEFLVSFYNNEISEKSEIFDDQFSVERPDGSNFTLKIRSTKLEDSAMYFCASRYSGYSNQPQHFGDGTRLSIL.

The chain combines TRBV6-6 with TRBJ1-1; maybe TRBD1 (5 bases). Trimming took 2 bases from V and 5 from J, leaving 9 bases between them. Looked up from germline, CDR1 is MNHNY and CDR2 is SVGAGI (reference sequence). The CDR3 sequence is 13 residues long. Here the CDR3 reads CASSYRGWTEAFF. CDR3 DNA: TGTGCCAGCAGTTACAGGGGTTGGACTGAAGCTTTCTTT.

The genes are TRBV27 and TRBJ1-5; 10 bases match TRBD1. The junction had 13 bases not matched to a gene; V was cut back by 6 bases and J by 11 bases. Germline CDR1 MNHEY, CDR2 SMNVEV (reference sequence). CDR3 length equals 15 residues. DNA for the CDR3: TGTGCCAGCAGACGGGACAGGGGCCCAGGGTTGGCCCAGCATTTT. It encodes CASRRDRGPGLAQHF.